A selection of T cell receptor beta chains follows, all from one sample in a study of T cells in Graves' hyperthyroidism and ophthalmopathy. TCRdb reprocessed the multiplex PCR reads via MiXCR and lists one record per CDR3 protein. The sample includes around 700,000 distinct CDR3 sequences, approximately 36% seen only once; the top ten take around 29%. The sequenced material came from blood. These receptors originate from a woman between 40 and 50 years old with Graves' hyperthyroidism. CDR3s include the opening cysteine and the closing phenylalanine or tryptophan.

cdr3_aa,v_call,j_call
CASSPTAGQNYGYTF,TRBV25-1,TRBJ1-2
CASSLSPLPRNTEAFF,TRBV27,TRBJ1-1
CSAAGTGSSYEQYF,TRBV20-1,TRBJ2-7
CAIRELAGERYF,TRBV10-3,TRBJ2-7
CAISVERGPYEQYF,TRBV10-3,TRBJ2-7
CASSQDLLASYEQYF,TRBV4-3,TRBJ2-7
CANRQGTMNTEASF,TRBV2,TRBJ1-1
CAIRVTGAFYGYTF,TRBV10-3,TRBJ1-2
CASSSRISNQPQHF,TRBV2,TRBJ1-5
CASSGRGAGNYGYTF,TRBV19,TRBJ1-2
CASSGLAGANLYEQYF,TRBV10-3,TRBJ2-7
CSARTSYQETQYF,TRBV20-1,.
CSVYRGADGYTF,TRBV29-1,TRBJ1-2
CASSRYTGVLIFTEAFF,TRBV6-5,TRBJ1-1
CSGRRGAGGSLGNEQFF,TRBV20-1,TRBJ2-1
CSATRSPGAFF,TRBV20-1,TRBJ1-1
CASSPRTGYNAEAFF,TRBV7-9,TRBJ1-1
CASSKTSGPYEQYF,TRBV25-1,TRBJ2-7
CASSPLGRELFF,TRBV25-1,TRBJ2-2
CSLTGSNTGELFF,TRBV29-1,TRBJ2-2
CASSQGGRENGELFF,TRBV7-2,TRBJ2-2
CASRAGQARNEQFF,TRBV7-3,.
CSVGGQGANSPLHF,TRBV29-1,TRBJ1-6